This is a list of T cell receptor beta chains from one sample in a study of T cells after posttransplantation cyclophosphamide. TCRdb's table, derived via immunoSEQ multiplex PCR, lists solely in-frame clones and lacks some. This table holds under 10,000 clones, roughly 98% found once. Material: naive CD4+ T cells sorted from PBMCs. The receptors stem from an older woman in good health, CMV-negative, and a related stem cell transplant donor. Both conserved end residues are part of each CDR3. A D gene is named only where the DNA matches it firmly.

v_gene | d_gene | CDR3aa
TRBV28 | TRBD1 | CASSLSGQAREAFF
TRBV9 | - | CASSVVWGSDTQYF
TRBV5-1 | - | CASSFRGAGNSPLHF
TRBV30 | - | CAGKTGGSTEAFF
TRBV7-9 | - | CASSQQTYNEQFF
TRBV19 | - | CASSISTGGGYGYTF
TRBV19 | - | CASKWGQTPLHF
TRBV19 | TRBD1 | CASEGQARPGDTIYF
TRBV29-1 | TRBD1 | CSVHTGGYGYTF
TRBV13 | - | CASSLGGRGMGKLFF
TRBV6-5 | TRBD1 | CASSIGTGVGNTIYF
TRBV29-1 | TRBD1 | CSVAQGEETQYF
TRBV7-2 | - | CASSRGTVKEPQHF
TRBV5-4 | - | CASSSGTLQETQYF